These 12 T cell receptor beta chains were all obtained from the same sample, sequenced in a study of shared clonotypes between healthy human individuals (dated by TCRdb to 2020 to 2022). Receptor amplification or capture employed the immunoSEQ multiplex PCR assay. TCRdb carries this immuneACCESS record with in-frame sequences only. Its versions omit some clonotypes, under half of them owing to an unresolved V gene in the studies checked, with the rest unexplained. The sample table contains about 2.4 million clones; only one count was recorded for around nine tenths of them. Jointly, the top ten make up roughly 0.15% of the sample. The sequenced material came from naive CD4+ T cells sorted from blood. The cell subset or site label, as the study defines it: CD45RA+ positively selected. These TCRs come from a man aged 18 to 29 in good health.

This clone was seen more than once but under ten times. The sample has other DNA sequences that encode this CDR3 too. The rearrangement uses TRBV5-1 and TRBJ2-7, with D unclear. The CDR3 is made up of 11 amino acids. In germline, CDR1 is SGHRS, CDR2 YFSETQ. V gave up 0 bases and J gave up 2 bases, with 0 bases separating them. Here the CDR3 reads CASSLAYEQYF. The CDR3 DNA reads TGCGCCAGCAGCTTGGCCTACGAGCAGTACTTC.

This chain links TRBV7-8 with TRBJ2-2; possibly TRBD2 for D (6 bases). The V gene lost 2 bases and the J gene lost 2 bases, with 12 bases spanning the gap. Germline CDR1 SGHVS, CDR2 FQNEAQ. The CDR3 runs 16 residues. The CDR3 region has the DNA TGTGCCAGCAGCTTATCAGGAGGGGTAAACACCGGGGAGCTGTTTTTT. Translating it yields CASSLSGGVNTGELFF.

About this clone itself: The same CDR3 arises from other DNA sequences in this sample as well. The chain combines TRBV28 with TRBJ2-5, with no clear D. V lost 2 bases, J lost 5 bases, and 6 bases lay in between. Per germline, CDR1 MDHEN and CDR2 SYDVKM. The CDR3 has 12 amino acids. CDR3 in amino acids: CASSLSRETQYF. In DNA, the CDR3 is TGTGCCAGCAGTTTAAGTAGGGAGACCCAGTACTTC.

The chain's CDR3 is CASSERLAADTQYF. The CDR3 DNA sequence: TGTGCCAGCAGTGAACGGCTAGCTGCAGATACGCAGTATTTT. V usage is TRBV6-4 and J usage is TRBJ2-3; D might be TRBD2 (5 bases). CDR3 length: 14 amino acids. V gave up 3 bases and J gave up 4 bases, with 11 bases separating them. Germline CDR1 reads MRHNA; CDR2 reads SNTAGT.

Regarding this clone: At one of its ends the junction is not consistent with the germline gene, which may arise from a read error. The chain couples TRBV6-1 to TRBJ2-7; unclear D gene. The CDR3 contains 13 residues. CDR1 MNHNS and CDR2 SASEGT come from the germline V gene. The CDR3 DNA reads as TGTGCCAGCAGTGAAGTGGGCCTGAACCCGTGGCACTTC. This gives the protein CASSEVGLNPWHF.

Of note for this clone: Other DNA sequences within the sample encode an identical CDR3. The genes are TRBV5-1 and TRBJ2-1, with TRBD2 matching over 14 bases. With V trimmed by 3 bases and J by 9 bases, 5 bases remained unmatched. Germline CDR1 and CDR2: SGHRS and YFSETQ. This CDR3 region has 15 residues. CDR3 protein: CASSSGTSGSGEQFF. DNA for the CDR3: TGCGCCAGCAGCTCCGGGACTAGCGGGAGCGGTGAGCAGTTCTTC.

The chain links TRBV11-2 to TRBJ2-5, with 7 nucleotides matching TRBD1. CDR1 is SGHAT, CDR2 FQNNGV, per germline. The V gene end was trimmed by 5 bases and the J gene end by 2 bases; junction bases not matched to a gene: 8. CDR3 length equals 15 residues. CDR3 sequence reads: CASSRGQALQETQYF. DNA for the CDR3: TGTGCCAGCAGCCGAGGACAGGCATTGCAAGAGACCCAGTACTTC. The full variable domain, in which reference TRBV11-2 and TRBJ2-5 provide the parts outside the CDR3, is EAGVAQSPRYKIIEKRQSVAFWCNPISGHATLYWYQQILGQGPKLLIQFQNNGVVDDSQLPKDRFSAERLKGVDSTLKIQPAKLEDSAVYLCASSRGQALQETQYFGPGTRLLVL.

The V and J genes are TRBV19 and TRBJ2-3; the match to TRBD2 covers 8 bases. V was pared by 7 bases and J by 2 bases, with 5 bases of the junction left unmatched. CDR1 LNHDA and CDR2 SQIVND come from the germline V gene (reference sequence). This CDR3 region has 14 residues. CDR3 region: CASTSGGITDTQYF. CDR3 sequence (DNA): TGTGCCAGTACCAGCGGGGGTATCACAGATACGCAGTATTTT.

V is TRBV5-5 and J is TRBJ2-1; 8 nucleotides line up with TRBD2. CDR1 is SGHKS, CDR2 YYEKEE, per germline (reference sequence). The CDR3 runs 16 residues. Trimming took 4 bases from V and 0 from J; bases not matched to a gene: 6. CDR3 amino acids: CASSPGGTSSYNEQFF. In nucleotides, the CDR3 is TGTGCCAGCAGCCCAGGCGGGACTAGCTCCTACAATGAGCAGTTCTTC. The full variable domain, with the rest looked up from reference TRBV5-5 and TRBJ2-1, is DAGVTQSPTHLIKTRGQQVTLRCSPISGHKSVSWYQQVLGQGPQFIFQYYEKEERGRGNFPDRFSARQFPNYSSELNVNALLLGDSALYLCASSPGGTSSYNEQFFGPGTRLTVL.

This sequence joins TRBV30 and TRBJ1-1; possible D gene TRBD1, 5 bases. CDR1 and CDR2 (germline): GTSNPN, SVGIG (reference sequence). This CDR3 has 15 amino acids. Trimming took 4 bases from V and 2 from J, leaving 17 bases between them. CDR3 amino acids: CAWKLAGQANTEAFF. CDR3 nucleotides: TGTGCCTGGAAGTTGGCAGGGCAGGCCAACACTGAAGCTTTCTTT.

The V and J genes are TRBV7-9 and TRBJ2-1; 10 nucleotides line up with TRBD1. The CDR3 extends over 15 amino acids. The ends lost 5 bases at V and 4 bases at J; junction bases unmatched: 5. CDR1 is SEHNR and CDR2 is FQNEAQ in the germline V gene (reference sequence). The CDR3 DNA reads TGTGCCAGCAGCCCCGGACAGGGGGGTTACAATGAGCAGTTCTTC. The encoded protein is CASSPGQGGYNEQFF.

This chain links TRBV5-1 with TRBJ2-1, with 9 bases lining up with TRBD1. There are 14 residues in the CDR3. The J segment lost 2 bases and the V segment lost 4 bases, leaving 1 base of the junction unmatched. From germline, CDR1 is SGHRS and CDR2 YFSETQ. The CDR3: CASSGDRAYNEQFF. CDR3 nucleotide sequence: TGCGCCAGCAGCGGGGACAGGGCCTACAATGAGCAGTTCTTC.